What follows are 27 T cell receptor beta chains derived from one specimen sequenced in a study of T cells in Graves' hyperthyroidism and ophthalmopathy (dated by TCRdb to the late 2010s). The library was obtained by multiplex PCR. TCRdb lists the instrument as Illumina HiSeq 2000. The TCR beta CDR3 regions were amplified from the RNA transcripts. For the first round of RT-PCR on the TCR CDR3, the HTBI primer set was used together with the Qiagen OneStep RT-PCR kit. The public reads were reprocessed in TCRdb via fastp at Q25 and MiXCR, keeping in-frame beta chains. One record per CDR3 amino acid sequence lists the most common genes and DNA. This sample gives roughly 280,000 distinct CDR3 sequences in total; approximately 15% of them show up just once. Around 61% of the sample lies in the top ten. Input material: blood. These receptors were taken from a woman in her sixties or seventies with Graves' ophthalmopathy.

Comment on this clonotype: Just one base apart from a much larger clone, this may be a read error. The V gene is TRBV27, the J gene TRBJ2-1; D is uncertain. This CDR3 has 17 amino acids. The germline V gene encodes CDR1 MNHEY and CDR2 SMNVEV (reference sequence). DNA of the CDR3: TGTGCCAGCAGTCCCCCTCCACTTTACAAGGCCTACAATGAGCGGTTCTTC. Its translation: CASSPPPLYKAYNERFF.

Many counts were recorded for this clonotype. The chain couples TRBV2 to TRBJ2-1, with D possibly called TRBD1 or TRBD2 (5 bases each). V was clipped by 3 bases and J by 9 bases, with 15 bases between them. Germline CDR1 SNHLY, CDR2 FYNNEI. This CDR3 contains 14 residues. CDR3 loop: CASSEGPLWGEQFF. In nucleotides, the CDR3 is TGTGCCAGCAGTGAGGGACCCCTATGGGGTGAGCAGTTCTTC.

This clonotype was detected many times. The rearrangement links TRBV27 to TRBJ1-1; D remains ambiguous. The CDR3 spans 16 residues. Germline V CDR1 and CDR2: MNHEY, SMNVEV (reference sequence). The V end lost 6 bases, the J end lost 0 bases, and 17 bases lay between the germline ends. CDR3 nucleotides: TGTGCCAGCAGCCCCCTACCCCCAGACCTGAACACTGAAGCTTTCTTT. The encoded protein is CASSPLPPDLNTEAFF.

This clonotype was recorded at least ten times. The V and J genes are TRBV27 and TRBJ2-1; no firm D call. V lost 3 bases, J lost 8 bases, and 17 bases lay in between. This CDR3 contains 15 residues. Germline CDR1 MNHEY, CDR2 SMNVEV (reference sequence). In nucleotides, the CDR3 is TGTGCCAGCAGTTTTATGTTCCATTCTGACTATGAGCAGTTCTTC. Residues: CASSFMFHSDYEQFF.

Many counts were recorded for this clonotype. The rearrangement joins TRBV28 to TRBJ2-7; D is unresolved. Trimming stripped 1 base from V and 0 bases from J, with 10 bases between. Germline CDR1 is MDHEN and CDR2 is SYDVKM. The CDR3 length is 15 residues. This CDR3 reads CASSLFGHLSYEQYF. DNA of the CDR3: TGTGCCAGCAGTTTATTTGGGCACCTCTCCTACGAGCAGTACTTC.

This clonotype came up many times. The chain links TRBV7-3 to TRBJ1-1; D is possibly TRBD1 (5 bases). In germline, CDR1 is SGHTA, CDR2 FQGTGA. The germline V and J ends were trimmed by 5 bases and 4 bases, with 11 bases remaining between them. The CDR3 consists of 13 residues. The CDR3, as DNA: TGTGCCAGCAGCGTGACAGAGTCCACTGAAGCTTTCTTT. Translated: CASSVTESTEAFF.

This chain connects TRBV4-2 to TRBJ2-7; TRBD1 or TRBD2 may be the D gene (5 bases each). This CDR3 is 16 amino acids long. Trimming stripped 0 bases from V and 3 bases from J, with 15 bases between. Per germline, CDR1 LGHNA and CDR2 YNFKEQ. CDR3 DNA sequence: TGTGCCAGCAGCCAAGATTTCGCCGGGACCGACTACGAGCAGTACTTC. It codes for CASSQDFAGTDYEQYF.

This clonotype was detected many times. V usage is TRBV6-1 and J usage is TRBJ2-1; D might be TRBD2 (6 bases). The CDR3 totals 16 residues. V was cut by 1 base and J by 8 bases, with 18 bases left in between. Germline V gene data show CDR1 as MNHNS and CDR2 as SASEGT. CDR3 sequence: CASSEGGTLNFYEQFF. The CDR3 DNA follows: TGTGCCAGCAGTGAAGGAGGGACTCTTAACTTCTATGAGCAGTTCTTC.

This clonotype was picked up many times. The J gene is TRBJ2-7, the V gene TRBV2; perhaps D is TRBD1 or TRBD2 (5 bases each). The CDR3 runs 12 residues. Germline assignment: CDR1 SNHLY and CDR2 FYNNEI. Between the trimmed V and J ends, which lost 8 bases and 4 bases, there was a span of 12 bases. The CDR3 loop is CASGAWGYEQYF. The CDR3 nucleotides read TGTGCCAGCGGAGCGTGGGGGTACGAGCAGTACTTC.

The rearrangement links TRBV19 to TRBJ1-2; perhaps TRBD1 as D (6 bases). Trimming took off 3 bases at V and 8 bases at J, with 13 bases between the two ends. Germline V gives CDR1 LNHDA, CDR2 SQIVND (reference sequence). The CDR3 has 13 residues. The CDR3 here is CASSMGTHGGYTF. CDR3 nucleotides: TGTGCCAGTAGTATGGGGACACATGGCGGCTACACCTTC.

This clonotype was detected many times. The rearrangement links TRBV2 to TRBJ2-5; TRBD2 matches 13 bases. CDR1 SNHLY and CDR2 FYNNEI come from the germline V gene. The J segment lost 1 base and the V segment lost 8 bases, leaving 4 bases of the junction unmatched. This CDR3 comprises 15 residues. The CDR3 DNA reads as TGTGCCAGCGGACTAGCGGGGGCCTTCCAAGAGACCCAGTACTTC. Its translation is CASGLAGAFQETQYF.

This clonotype was seen many times. J is TRBJ2-3 and V is TRBV7-3; D is unclear. Looked up from germline, CDR1 is SGHTA and CDR2 is FQGTGA. Trimming cost V 1 base and J 0 bases, with 5 bases left between them. The CDR3 spans 14 residues. For the CDR3, the DNA is TGTGCCAGCAGCTTAAGTAGAAGCACAGATACGCAGTATTTT. Its translation is CASSLSRSTDTQYF.

This clonotype was seen at least ten times. This sequence joins TRBV5-5 and TRBJ2-7; maybe TRBD2 (6 bases). The CDR3 runs to 17 residues. The germline V and J ends were trimmed by 3 bases and 5 bases, with 24 bases remaining between them. CDR1 and CDR2 from the germline V gene are SGHKS and YYEKEE (reference sequence). CDR3 region: CASSSRTLRLESDEQYF. As DNA, the CDR3 is TGTGCCAGCAGCTCTCGAACGCTACGACTAGAATCAGACGAGCAGTACTTC.

This clonotype was observed a few times. The chain uses TRBV30 and TRBJ2-5; TRBD1 is a possible D gene (8 bases). This CDR3 is built from 12 residues. V lost 8 bases to trimming and J lost 7 bases, with 17 bases between them. CDR1 GTSNPN and CDR2 SVGIG come from the germline V gene (reference sequence). The CDR3 protein is CAANRGGGTQYF. CDR3 DNA sequence: TGTGCCGCCAACAGGGGGGGGGGGACCCAGTACTTC.

This clonotype was counted many times. CDR3 coding DNA: TGTGCCAGCAGTAACCTCGGGGGTTTGGGAGAGACCCAGTACTTC. It yields the protein CASSNLGGLGETQYF. This rearrangement joins TRBV6-2 or TRBV6-3 to TRBJ2-5, with D possibly being TRBD2 (6 bases). The V gene lost 5 bases and the J gene lost 4 bases, with 17 bases spanning the gap. Germline CDR1 is MNHEY and CDR2 is SVGEGT. The CDR3 loop spans 15 amino acids.

In its sample, this clonotype was seen many times. This chain links TRBV6-2 or TRBV6-3 with TRBJ1-1; D unclear. The CDR3 contains 13 residues. Trimming removed 2 bases at V and 1 base at J, with 5 bases between. Germline V lookup: CDR1 MNHEY, CDR2 SVGEGT. For the CDR3, the DNA is TGTGCCAGCAGTTACGGGGAGAACACTGAAGCTTTCTTT. Amino acids: CASSYGENTEAFF.

This clonotype was picked up many times. The chain recombines TRBV7-2 with TRBJ2-3; 12 nucleotides agree with TRBD2. V dropped 4 bases and J dropped 1; count of bases not matched to a gene: 15. Per germline, CDR1 SGHTA and CDR2 FQGNSA. The CDR3 covers 20 residues. CDR3 sequence: CASSYGRGLAGGHGTDTQYF. The DNA for the CDR3 is TGTGCCAGCAGCTACGGAAGGGGCCTAGCGGGGGGGCATGGCACAGATACGCAGTATTTT.

At least ten counts were recorded for this clonotype. The rearrangement links TRBV6-1 to TRBJ2-3; the match to TRBD2 covers 8 bases. V shed 5 bases and J 4 bases; nucleotides not matched to a gene: 8. Germline-derived CDR1 and CDR2 are MNHNS and SASEGT. The length of the CDR3 is 15 residues. In nucleotides, the CDR3 is TGTGCCAGCAGTCCTCGGGGGGGGGGCGCAGATACGCAGTATTTT. As protein: CASSPRGGGADTQYF.

This clonotype was recorded many times. V gene TRBV6-2 or TRBV6-3 combines with J gene TRBJ2-3; tentatively, D is TRBD1 (5 bases). This CDR3 has 15 residues. From germline, CDR1 is MNHEY and CDR2 SVGEGT. V dropped 5 bases and J dropped 2 bases, with 14 bases sitting between them. The CDR3, as DNA: TGTGCCAGCAGTACGCGACAGAGGTTCACAGATACGCAGTATTTT. Protein product: CASSTRQRFTDTQYF.

This clonotype was observed at least ten times. The chain links TRBV6-1 to TRBJ1-3; perhaps TRBD1 as D (6 bases). The CDR3 consists of 13 residues. CDR1 and CDR2 from the germline V gene are MNHNS and SASEGT. Trimming removed 3 bases at V and 5 bases at J, with 8 bases between. CDR3 sequence reads: CASSEDRRNTIYF. The CDR3 DNA reads TGTGCCAGCAGTGAGGACAGAAGAAACACCATATATTTT.

This clonotype has at least ten counts. The CDR3 here is CASSHIERGEQYF. The CDR3 DNA follows: TGTGCCAGCAGCCACATTGAGAGGGGCGAGCAGTACTTC. J is TRBJ2-7 and V is TRBV3-1; D may match TRBD1 or TRBD2 (5 bases each). In germline, CDR1 is LGHDT, CDR2 YNNKEL (reference sequence). V shed 3 bases and J shed 6 bases, with 12 bases lying between them. This CDR3 is 13 amino acids long.

This chain links TRBV28 with TRBJ2-1, with 11 bases matching TRBD2. Germline-derived CDR1 and CDR2 are MDHEN and SYDVKM. This CDR3 region has 16 residues. J lost 4 bases, V lost 7 bases, and 9 bases had no gene match. The CDR3 reads CASIEALAGGYNEQFF. The CDR3, as DNA: TGTGCCAGCATCGAAGCCCTAGCGGGAGGATACAATGAGCAGTTCTTC. Together with reference TRBV28 and TRBJ2-1, the CDR3 gives the full variable domain: DVKVTQSSRYLVKRTGEKVFLECVQDMDHENMFWYRQDPGLGLRLIYFSYDVKMKEKGDIPEGYSVSREKKERFSLILESASTNQTSMYLCASIEALAGGYNEQFFGPGTRLTVL.

This clonotype was observed many times. This rearrangement joins TRBV6-2 or TRBV6-3 to TRBJ1-5; D unresolved. Per the germline V gene, CDR1 is MNHEY and CDR2 is SVGEGT. Trimming took off 6 bases at V and 7 bases at J, with 13 bases between the two ends. This CDR3 region has 13 residues. The CDR3 protein is CASSPGRQQPQHF. The DNA of the CDR3 is TGTGCCAGCAGCCCCGGACGGCAACAGCCCCAGCATTTT.

This clonotype was found many times. The rearrangement joins TRBV7-2 to TRBJ2-7; D is perhaps TRBD2 (6 bases). Trimming took 5 bases from V and 6 from J, leaving 17 bases between them. CDR1 is SGHTA, CDR2 FQGNSA, per germline. The CDR3 covers 14 residues. The CDR3 region has the DNA TGTGCCAGCAGCCTGAGGAGGGCCGAAGGCGAGCAGTACTTC. Translated, it gives CASSLRRAEGEQYF.

This rearrangement joins TRBV3-1 to TRBJ2-1; D is unresolved. V shed 1 base and J shed 8 bases, with 6 bases lying between them. This CDR3 is built from 12 residues. CDR1 is LGHDT, CDR2 YNNKEL, per germline (reference sequence). The CDR3 sequence: CASSQVLDEQFF. As DNA, the CDR3 is TGTGCCAGCAGCCAAGTATTAGATGAGCAGTTCTTC.

This chain joins TRBV12-3 or TRBV12-4 and TRBJ2-3; D may match TRBD1 or TRBD2 (6 bases each). CDR3 length: 15 residues. V gave up 4 bases and J gave up 3 bases, with 14 bases separating them. CDR3 region: CASSYHGGGTDTQYF. In nucleotides, the CDR3 is TGTGCCAGCAGTTACCACGGAGGGGGAACAGATACGCAGTATTTT.

The gene calls are TRBV11-2 and TRBJ1-3; D ambiguous. V dropped 3 bases and J dropped 10 bases, with 10 bases sitting between them. The CDR3 totals 12 residues. CDR1 and CDR2 (germline): SGHAT, FQNNGV. The CDR3 loop reads CASSFPLGTIYF. CDR3 bases: TGTGCCAGCAGCTTTCCCCTAGGAACCATATATTTT.